Following are 9 T cell receptor beta chains from one sample sequenced in a study of T cells in Graves' hyperthyroidism and ophthalmopathy. Amplification yielded TCR beta CDR3 regions, with RNA transcripts as the source. A first-round RT-PCR of the TCR CDR3 used the HTBI primer set. TCRdb re-called the multiplex PCR reads through MiXCR, storing one row per CDR3 protein. This sample yields a few hundred thousand distinct CDR3 sequences, of which approximately 17% are seen a single time; 40% belongs to the top ten. The sequencing input was blood. Receptors were obtained from a man younger than 30 with Graves' ophthalmopathy.

This clonotype came up many times. The chain has TRBV5-1 and TRBJ2-3, with TRBD2 matching over 9 bases. From germline, CDR1 is SGHRS and CDR2 YFSETQ. Trimming at V came to 1 base and at J to 5 bases, leaving 5 bases not matched to a gene. The CDR3 is made up of 15 amino acids. The DNA for the CDR3 is TGCGCCAGCAGCTTGAAGCGGGGGGCGGGAGATACGCAGTATTTT. Protein product: CASSLKRGAGDTQYF.

This clonotype was recorded a few times. The chain recombines TRBV15 with TRBJ2-3, with D perhaps matching TRBD2 (7 bases). Germline values: CDR1 LNHNV, CDR2 YYDKDF (reference sequence). Trimming cost V 0 bases and J 6 bases, with 19 bases left between them. This CDR3 has 17 amino acids. The CDR3 is CATSRELGGGRVDTQYF. CDR3 in DNA: TGTGCCACCAGCAGAGAGCTGGGCGGGGGCCGGGTTGATACGCAGTATTTT.

This clonotype has just a few counts. V and J are TRBV6-1 and TRBJ2-3; 8 bases are shared with TRBD1. The V gene's germline CDR1 is MNHNS and CDR2 SASEGT. There are 14 residues in the CDR3. The J segment lost 4 bases and the V segment lost 4 bases, leaving 4 bases of the junction unmatched. This CDR3 reads CASSGQGASDTQYF. The CDR3 DNA reads TGTGCCAGCAGTGGTCAGGGGGCATCAGATACGCAGTATTTT.

The chain has TRBV15 and TRBJ2-7; D is possibly TRBD2 (6 bases). V was cut by 5 bases and J by 2 bases, with 16 bases left in between. This CDR3 has 15 amino acids. The germline V gene has CDR1 LNHNV and CDR2 YYDKDF (reference sequence). CDR3 residues: CATSADGGDAYEQYF. The CDR3 DNA is TGTGCCACCAGCGCCGACGGCGGGGATGCCTACGAGCAGTACTTC.

The V and J genes are TRBV27 and TRBJ2-5, with D hard to call. Trimming pared 4 bases from V and 1 base from J, leaving 16 bases between. From germline, CDR1 is MNHEY and CDR2 SMNVEV (reference sequence). CDR3 length: 16 residues. The CDR3 is CASSSPVGRFQETQYF. CDR3 coding DNA: TGTGCCAGCAGTTCCCCGGTGGGCAGATTCCAAGAGACCCAGTACTTC.

In this sample, this clonotype turned up many times. The chain uses TRBV28 and TRBJ2-3; D unclear. Looked up from germline, CDR1 is MDHEN and CDR2 is SYDVKM. The CDR3 is 16 amino acids. Between the trimmed V and J ends, which lost 0 bases and 4 bases, there was a span of 14 bases. The CDR3 spells CASSLWAGESSDTQYF. CDR3 DNA: TGTGCCAGCAGTTTATGGGCAGGTGAGAGCTCAGATACGCAGTATTTT.

Many counts were recorded for this clonotype. The V gene is TRBV27, the J gene TRBJ1-1, with 7 bases that match TRBD1. The CDR3 is 14 residues long. Germline loops: CDR1 MNHEY, CDR2 SMNVEV (reference sequence). The V and J ends lost 4 bases and 0 bases, in that order; junction bases with no gene match: 2. The CDR3 DNA follows: TGTGCCAGCAGTTGGGGACAGATGAACACTGAAGCTTTCTTT. Amino acids: CASSWGQMNTEAFF.

A word on this clonotype: A much larger clonotype is one base distant, so this may be a read error. Written as DNA, the CDR3 is TGTGCCAGCAGCTTCCCAGGGACACCCCGGGGGACTGAAGCTTTCTTT. The encoded protein is CASSFPGTPRGTEAFF. V and J are TRBV5-5 and TRBJ1-1, with D possibly matching TRBD1 (6 bases). The V gene lost 2 bases and the J gene lost 5 bases, with 19 bases spanning the gap. The CDR3 covers 16 residues. Germline values: CDR1 SGHKS, CDR2 YYEKEE (reference sequence). The variable domain in full, completed from reference TRBV5-5 and TRBJ1-1, reads DAGVTQSPTHLIKTRGQQVTLRCSPISGHKSVSWYQQVLGQGPQFIFQYYEKEERGRGNFPDRFSARQFPNYSSELNVNALLLGDSALYLCASSFPGTPRGTEAFFGQGTRLTVV.

This clonotype was counted only a few times. The gene calls are TRBV15 and TRBJ2-5; D might be TRBD1 or TRBD2, each matching 5 bases. CDR1 and CDR2 (germline): LNHNV, YYDKDF (reference sequence). V shed 2 bases and J shed 1 base, with 11 bases lying between them. CDR3 length: 15 amino acids. The CDR3 reads CATSRQRGPQETQYF. DNA of the CDR3: TGTGCCACCAGCAGACAACGGGGCCCCCAAGAGACCCAGTACTTC.